Listed below are T cell receptor beta chains from one sample, sequenced in a study of sequential checkpoint blockade in melanoma. The assay was immunoSEQ multiplex PCR, and TCRdb's table has in-frame clones only and misses some. This sample has 10,000 to 15,000 clones, with around 73% found just once. Specimen: CD8+ T cells sorted from blood (inferred from file names), collected from a patient given nivolumab and ipilimumab in sequence. Source of these receptors: a human donor with melanoma. Both conserved end residues are trimmed from each CDR3. Clone sizes are given selectively: once, few, many, or a class where the clone is expanded.

TRBJ1-6 . TRBV5-1 ASCSDSPLH
TRBJ2-6 . TRBV7-2 ASSRVPRDGQSRANVLT
TRBJ2-1 . TRBV4-3 ASSQSGRWGNEQF
TRBJ2-3 . TRBV10-3 ATQTPGLAGADTQY
TRBJ2-2 . TRBV2 ASSETPPSGANTGELF
TRBJ1-2 . TRBV5-4 ASSLVGSSYGYT
TRBJ2-1 . TRBV15 ATSRGSGSNEQF
TRBJ1-1 . TRBV4-1 ASSLPGHGGADTEAF
TRBJ1-2 . TRBV7-3 ASSFSGQGYYGYT
TRBJ1-4 few TRBV7-9 ASSLTGDNEKLF
TRBJ1-1 . TRBV18 ASSTPQENTEAF
TRBJ2-7 . TRBV7-6 ASSLRVAYEQY
TRBJ2-1 . TRBV7-9 ASSFPRGGTGNYNEQF
TRBJ2-7 few TRBV5-7 ASSLSGAPHEQY
. . TRBV4-1 ASSQATRSSYEQY
TRBJ2-1 . TRBV4-2 ASSQALAGGPNEQF
TRBJ2-7 few TRBV19 ASSLTGFEQY
TRBJ2-1 . TRBV19 ASSVTSGAYNEQF
TRBJ1-5 . TRBV4-1 ASSQGTGRSQPQH
TRBJ2-1 once TRBV25-1 ASSEGPYNEQF
TRBJ2-7 . TRBV4-1 ASSQDHRTGSFDEQY
TRBJ1-1 . TRBV5-6 ASSFRDSLEAF